These T cell receptor beta chains were read from a single sample in a study of blood T cell repertoires in COVID-19. Assay used: immunoSEQ multiplex PCR; TCRdb lists only in-frame clones, some missing. The repertoire consists of some 42,000 clones, with 85% occurring once and the leading ten covering 4.5% to 6%. Sequencing input: peripheral blood. These TCRs come from a man in his fifties with active COVID-19. The CDR3 runs from the conserved cysteine through the conserved F or W. A D gene is named only where the DNA matches it firmly. Expanded clones are given a class, and other clones once, few, many or no size at all.

abundance: -
d_gene: TRBD2
v_gene: TRBV6-2/TRBV6-3
j_gene: TRBJ2-2
CDR3nt: TGTGCCAGCAGTCGGGGGACTAGCGGGGGTTTCACCGGGGAGCTGTTTTTT
CDR3aa: CASSRGTSGGFTGELFF

abundance: -
d_gene: -
v_gene: TRBV6-5
j_gene: TRBJ1-3
CDR3nt: TGTGCCAGCAGGTTTTCCCGGGAGACGGGAAACACCATATATTTT
CDR3aa: CASRFSRETGNTIYF

abundance: -
d_gene: TRBD1
v_gene: TRBV15
j_gene: TRBJ1-6
CDR3nt: TGTGCCACCAGCCCTTTGAGACAGGGTACGCCACCCCTCCACTTT
CDR3aa: CATSPLRQGTPPLHF

abundance: -
d_gene: -
v_gene: TRBV7-8
j_gene: TRBJ1-2
CDR3nt: TGTGCCAGCAGCTCCAGGCCCTCGGACTATGGCTACACCTTC
CDR3aa: CASSSRPSDYGYTF

abundance: -
d_gene: TRBD1
v_gene: TRBV7-2
j_gene: TRBJ1-1
CDR3nt: TGTGCCAGCAGTGCGGACAGGCAGAACACTGAAGCTTTCTTT
CDR3aa: CASSADRQNTEAFF

abundance: -
d_gene: TRBD2
v_gene: TRBV4-2
j_gene: TRBJ2-5
CDR3nt: TGTGCCAGCAGCCCTCTGACTAGCGGGAGGAGAGAGACCCAGTACTTC
CDR3aa: CASSPLTSGRRETQYF

abundance: -
d_gene: -
v_gene: TRBV30
j_gene: TRBJ1-1
CDR3nt: TGTGCCTGGAGGCCGACAGTAAACACTGAAGCTTTCTTT
CDR3aa: CAWRPTVNTEAFF

abundance: -
d_gene: -
v_gene: TRBV7-6
j_gene: TRBJ2-6
CDR3nt: TGTGCCAGCAGCCCTAGTACCCCCTCTAGCCAGCAGCGCTCTGGGGCCAACGTCCTGACTTTC
CDR3aa: CASSPSTPSSQQRSGANVLTF

abundance: -
d_gene: TRBD2
v_gene: TRBV23-1
j_gene: TRBJ2-3
CDR3nt: TGCGCCAGCAGTCAACTCACCCCCAAGCAGCGGGAGACGGCAGATACGCAGTATTTT
CDR3aa: CASSQLTPKQRETADTQYF

abundance: -
d_gene: TRBD2
v_gene: TRBV18
j_gene: TRBJ2-7
CDR3nt: TGTGCCAGCTCACCAGCTAGCGGGAGCTACGAGCAGTACTTC
CDR3aa: CASSPASGSYEQYF

abundance: -
d_gene: TRBD1
v_gene: TRBV3-1/TRBV3-2
j_gene: TRBJ2-1
CDR3nt: TGTGCCAGCAGCCAAGCGGGACAGGGTTTCTACAATGAGCAGTTCTTC
CDR3aa: CASSQAGQGFYNEQFF

abundance: -
d_gene: -
v_gene: TRBV6-2/TRBV6-3
j_gene: TRBJ2-1
CDR3nt: TGTGCCAGCAGTCGCGGGGAATACAATGAGCAGTTCTTC
CDR3aa: CASSRGEYNEQFF

abundance: once
d_gene: -
v_gene: TRBV5-8
j_gene: TRBJ1-3
CDR3nt: TGTGCCAGCATTAAGAGATCCTTCCAAAAGGACACGGGAAACACCATATATTTT
CDR3aa: CASIKRSFQKDTGNTIYF

abundance: -
d_gene: TRBD1
v_gene: TRBV2
j_gene: TRBJ2-2
CDR3nt: TGTGCCAGCAGTCAGACAGGGTTCGCCGGGGAGCTGTTTTTT
CDR3aa: CASSQTGFAGELFF

abundance: -
d_gene: -
v_gene: TRBV2
j_gene: TRBJ2-1
CDR3nt: TGTGCCAGCAGTGCTCGACAGTTGGGTGAGCAGTTCTTC
CDR3aa: CASSARQLGEQFF

abundance: -
d_gene: -
v_gene: TRBV5-1
j_gene: TRBJ2-7
CDR3nt: TGCGCCAGCAGCTACTCTGGAGGGTCTGCCTACGAGCAGTACTTC
CDR3aa: CASSYSGGSAYEQYF

abundance: -
d_gene: TRBD1
v_gene: TRBV11-2
j_gene: TRBJ2-7
CDR3nt: TGTGCCAGCAGCTCAAGCCGGGACAGAGCCTACGAGCAGTACTTC
CDR3aa: CASSSSRDRAYEQYF

abundance: once
d_gene: -
v_gene: TRBV6-5
j_gene: TRBJ2-7
CDR3nt: TGTGCCAGCAGCCGGGGTGTCTCCTACGAGCAGTACTTC
CDR3aa: CASSRGVSYEQYF

abundance: -
d_gene: -
v_gene: TRBV21-1
j_gene: TRBJ2-5
CDR3nt: TGTGCCAGCAGCAAAGGGAAGCGGGAGGGCCCCCAAGAGACCCAGTACTTC
CDR3aa: CASSKGKREGPQETQYF

abundance: -
d_gene: TRBD2
v_gene: TRBV7-2
j_gene: TRBJ2-5
CDR3nt: TGTGCCAGCACCTATCTGGCGGGGGAGCAAGAGACCCAGTACTTC
CDR3aa: CASTYLAGEQETQYF

abundance: -
d_gene: -
v_gene: TRBV5-1
j_gene: TRBJ1-2
CDR3nt: TGCGCCAGCAGACATCCGGGCAGGGGCTTTGATGGCTACACCTTC
CDR3aa: CASRHPGRGFDGYTF

abundance: -
d_gene: TRBD1
v_gene: TRBV10-1
j_gene: TRBJ1-1
CDR3nt: TGCGCCTCTACACCGGGACAGGGATTTGAGAACACTGAAGCTTTCTTT
CDR3aa: CASTPGQGFENTEAFF

abundance: -
d_gene: -
v_gene: TRBV6-2/TRBV6-3
j_gene: TRBJ2-1
CDR3nt: TGTGCCAGCAGTTACTCGGACAGCCATGAGCAGTTCTTC
CDR3aa: CASSYSDSHEQFF

abundance: -
d_gene: -
v_gene: TRBV18
j_gene: TRBJ2-2
CDR3nt: TGTGCCAGCTCACCATTCAGGGACACCGGGGAGCTGTTTTTT
CDR3aa: CASSPFRDTGELFF

abundance: -
d_gene: TRBD1
v_gene: TRBV18
j_gene: TRBJ2-1
CDR3nt: TGTGCCAGCTCACAACAGGGGGCGTTTTGGGCCAGGGAGCAGTTCTTC
CDR3aa: CASSQQGAFWAREQFF

abundance: -
d_gene: -
v_gene: TRBV28
j_gene: TRBJ1-6
CDR3nt: TGTGCCAGCAGTTTACGGGGTAACCGGAATTCACCCCTCCACTTT
CDR3aa: CASSLRGNRNSPLHF

abundance: -
d_gene: TRBD2
v_gene: TRBV4-2
j_gene: TRBJ2-2
CDR3nt: TGTGCCAGCAGCCAACGGAGCGGGAGGCGTCAGACCGGGGAGCTGTTTTTT
CDR3aa: CASSQRSGRRQTGELFF